Following are 30 T cell receptor beta chains from one sample sequenced in a study of blood T cell repertoires in COVID-19. The method was immunoSEQ multiplex PCR; TCRdb's version includes in-frame clones alone and lacks a portion of them. The table lists around 180,000 clones, under 90% of them singletons. Sequenced sample: peripheral blood. The receptors here all came from an older person with COVID-19, enrolled during active disease.

The chain recombines TRBV3-1 (or the pseudogene TRBV3-2) with TRBJ1-3, with 9 positions matching TRBD1. The CDR3 is 14 amino acids. Looked up from germline, CDR1 is LGHDT and CDR2 is YNNKEL (reference sequence). With V trimmed by 8 bases and J by 0 bases, 2 bases remained unmatched. DNA of the CDR3: TGTGCCAGCTCGGACAGGGGCTCTGGAAACACCATATATTTT. Translation: CASSDRGSGNTIYF.

J is TRBJ2-1 and V is TRBV7-2; possible D gene TRBD2, 6 bases. The CDR3 extends over 15 amino acids. Per germline, CDR1 SGHTA and CDR2 FQGNSA. V was pared by 7 bases and J by 0 bases, with 13 bases between. The CDR3 DNA reads as TGTGCCAGCACCCCGCGGGACTCCTCCTACAATGAGCAGTTCTTC. The encoded protein is CASTPRDSSYNEQFF.

V gene TRBV7-2 combines with J gene TRBJ2-3, with 10 bases that match TRBD2. The CDR3 runs to 18 residues. V shed 2 bases, J shed 1 base, and the junction held 9 bases outside the gene matches. CDR1 SGHTA and CDR2 FQGNSA come from the germline V gene. The CDR3 DNA sequence: TGTGCCAGCAGCTTAATGGGAGCGGGGGGGCCGGGCACAGATACGCAGTATTTT. It encodes CASSLMGAGGPGTDTQYF.

V and J are TRBV27 and TRBJ2-7, with TRBD1 as a possible D gene (5 bases). The CDR3 is made up of 13 amino acids. CDR1 and CDR2 from the germline V gene are MNHEY and SMNVEV (reference sequence). The V end lost 8 bases, the J end lost 7 bases, and 18 bases lay between the germline ends. CDR3 region: CASQGYMSWEQYF. CDR3 DNA sequence: TGTGCCAGCCAGGGTTACATGTCCTGGGAGCAGTACTTC.

This clone was recorded a few times. This rearrangement joins TRBV6-6 to TRBJ2-2, with D maybe TRBD1 (5 bases). Trimming cost V 6 bases and J 3 bases, with 11 bases left between them. CDR1 is MNHNY, CDR2 SVGAGI, per germline (reference sequence). The CDR3 is 14 amino acids. CDR3 amino acids: CASSWGGDTGELFF. The CDR3 nucleotides are TGTGCCAGCAGCTGGGGCGGAGACACCGGGGAGCTGTTTTTT.

The genes are TRBV6-6 and TRBJ1-5; TRBD1 might be the D (6 bases). This CDR3 spans 16 amino acids. With 4 bases removed from V and 0 bases from J, the gap between germline ends came to 13 bases. Germline V gives CDR1 MNHNY, CDR2 SVGAGI (reference sequence). CDR3 sequence reads: CASSSSRGNSNQPQHF. CDR3 DNA sequence: TGTGCCAGCAGTTCGTCCAGGGGTAATAGCAATCAGCCCCAGCATTTT.

This chain joins TRBV19 and TRBJ2-1; the D is unclear. CDR3 size: 15 residues. Trimming pared 5 bases from V and 9 bases from J, leaving 20 bases between. The germline gives CDR1 LNHDA, CDR2 SQIVND (reference sequence). The CDR3: CASSPREAPFGEQFF. The CDR3 nucleotides read TGTGCCAGTAGTCCCAGAGAGGCACCCTTTGGTGAGCAGTTCTTC.

The chain joins TRBV7-8 to TRBJ2-2; maybe TRBD1 (9 bases). The germline V and J ends were trimmed by 3 bases and 3 bases, with 23 bases remaining between them. CDR1 is SGHVS and CDR2 is FQNEAQ in the germline V gene. The CDR3 is made up of 19 amino acids. CDR3 residues: CASSFGWIAGQGHTGELFF. Here the CDR3 DNA reads TGTGCCAGCAGCTTCGGTTGGATAGCGGGACAGGGACACACCGGGGAGCTGTTTTTT.

The V and J genes are TRBV7-9 and TRBJ2-1, with TRBD2 identical over 12 bases. Germline V gives CDR1 SEHNR, CDR2 FQNEAQ (reference sequence). This CDR3 comprises 15 residues. V trimming: 6 bases; J trimming: 7 bases; junction bases outside the gene matches: 7. Here the CDR3 reads CASSLGLAGRNEQFF. CDR3 sequence (DNA): TGTGCCAGCAGTTTGGGACTAGCGGGTCGTAATGAGCAGTTCTTC. The full variable domain, its missing parts supplied by reference TRBV7-9 and TRBJ2-1, is DTGVSQNPRHKITKRGQNVTFRCDPISEHNRLYWYRQTLGQGPEFLTYFQNEAQLEKSRLLSDRFSAERPKGSFSTLEIQRTEQGDSAMYLCASSLGLAGRNEQFFGPGTRLTVL.

This clone has more than one count but fewer than ten. The J gene is TRBJ2-2, the V gene TRBV7-6; D remains unclear. V lost 1 base to trimming and J lost 1 base, with 7 bases between them. The CDR3 loop spans 15 amino acids. Germline values: CDR1 SGHVS, CDR2 FNYEAQ. This chain's CDR3 is CASSLELRNTGELFF. The CDR3 coding sequence is TGTGCCAGCAGCTTAGAACTCCGGAACACCGGGGAGCTGTTTTTT.

This clone was seen once. This chain connects TRBV28 to TRBJ2-6; D is possibly TRBD2 (6 bases). Germline-derived CDR1 and CDR2 are MDHEN and SYDVKM. The CDR3 loop spans 16 amino acids. Between the trimmed V and J ends, which lost 6 bases and 1 base, there was a span of 13 bases. The CDR3 region is CASSPTGLSGANVLTF. Here the CDR3 DNA reads TGTGCCAGCAGCCCCACGGGACTTTCTGGGGCCAACGTCCTGACTTTC. Complete variable domain (other parts from reference TRBV28 and TRBJ2-6): DVKVTQSSRYLVKRTGEKVFLECVQDMDHENMFWYRQDPGLGLRLIYFSYDVKMKEKGDIPEGYSVSREKKERFSLILESASTNQTSMYLCASSPTGLSGANVLTFGAGSRLTVL.

The gene calls are TRBV5-1 and TRBJ2-5; D may be TRBD2 (7 bases). This CDR3 has 17 residues. Germline CDR1 is SGHRS and CDR2 is YFSETQ. Deletions cut 5 bases from V and 5 bases from J, with 25 bases between. The CDR3 protein is CASSSPGGGGLLETQYF. The CDR3 coding sequence is TGCGCCAGCAGTTCCCCGGGGGGCGGGGGCTTACTGGAGACCCAGTACTTC.

The chain combines TRBV7-9 with TRBJ2-5; D is unclear. V lost 5 bases to trimming and J lost 1 base, with 11 bases between them. CDR1 is SEHNR and CDR2 is FQNEAQ in the germline V gene (reference sequence). The CDR3 has 14 amino acids. The DNA for the CDR3 is TGTGCCAGCAGCCGAGCGCGAAGCCAAGAGACCCAGTACTTC. Protein product: CASSRARSQETQYF.

The chain uses TRBV3-1 (or the pseudogene TRBV3-2) and TRBJ2-3; maybe TRBD2 (7 bases). CDR3 length: 18 residues. With 4 bases removed from V and 2 bases from J, the gap between germline ends came to 22 bases. CDR1 and CDR2 (germline): LGHDT, YNNKEL (reference sequence). The CDR3 region has the DNA TGTGCCAGCAGCCCCTTAGATGGAGGGGGGGCACTCACAGATACGCAGTATTTT. Translation: CASSPLDGGGALTDTQYF.

Written as DNA, the CDR3 is TGTGCCTGGGGGGGCTATAGCGGGGCGCCGACCGGGGAGCTGTTTTTT. Amino acids: CAWGGYSGAPTGELFF. The V and J genes are TRBV30 and TRBJ2-2; 8 bases align to TRBD2. Germline V gene data show CDR1 as GTSNPN and CDR2 as SVGIG (reference sequence). Losses at the gene ends were 5 bases for V and 5 bases for J; bases not matched to a gene: 13. CDR3 length: 16 amino acids.

The rearrangement links TRBV4-3 to TRBJ1-1; D gene uncertain. CDR3 size: 18 residues. CDR1 is LGHNA and CDR2 is YSLEER in the germline V gene. V was cut by 1 base and J by 1 base, with 19 bases left in between. The CDR3 sequence is CASSQGGGTRLGNTEAFF. Here the CDR3 DNA reads TGCGCCAGCAGCCAAGGTGGAGGAACACGGTTGGGGAACACTGAAGCTTTCTTT.

The chain recombines TRBV28 with TRBJ1-1; D is ambiguous. The V gene's germline CDR1 is MDHEN and CDR2 SYDVKM. Trimming pared 3 bases from V and 1 base from J, leaving 6 bases between. This CDR3 spans 13 amino acids. The CDR3 region is CASSLAENTEAFF. In nucleotides, the CDR3 is TGTGCCAGCAGTTTGGCTGAGAACACTGAAGCTTTCTTT.

The chain recombines TRBV28 with TRBJ2-1, with TRBD2 matching 11 bases. The germline gives CDR1 MDHEN, CDR2 SYDVKM. CDR3 length equals 14 residues. V was clipped by 6 bases and J by 8 bases; unmatched bases: 6. Here the CDR3 DNA reads TGTGCCAGCAGACTTAGCGGGGGGGCTTATGAGCAGTTCTTC. Its translation: CASRLSGGAYEQFF.

The chain combines TRBV6-5 with TRBJ1-6; unclear D gene. CDR1 MNHEY and CDR2 SVGAGI come from the germline V gene. Trimming cost V 5 bases and J 14 bases, with 16 bases left between them. The CDR3 is 13 residues long. CDR3 bases: TGTGCCAGCAGTCCAAACCTAGTGGGAGCCCTCCACTTT. Its translation is CASSPNLVGALHF.

This clone was counted at least ten times. This chain uses TRBV30 with TRBJ1-1; tentative D call: TRBD1 (5 bases). The CDR3 is made up of 15 amino acids. Trimming cost V 0 bases and J 5 bases, with 16 bases left between them. Germline-derived CDR1 and CDR2 are GTSNPN and SVGIG (reference sequence). In DNA, the CDR3 is TGTGCCTGGAGTGTAAGGGGCAGGGCGGGAACTGAAGCTTTCTTT. Protein: CAWSVRGRAGTEAFF. Full variable domain (missing parts from reference TRBV30 and TRBJ1-1): SQTIHQWPATLVQPVGSPLSLECTVEGTSNPNLYWYRQAAGRGLQLLFYSVGIGQISSEVPQNLSASRPQDRQFILSSKKLLLSDSGFYLCAWSVRGRAGTEAFFGQGTRLTVV.

This clone was found once. The rearrangement links TRBV28 to TRBJ2-7; 7 nucleotides match TRBD1. Germline CDR1 and CDR2: MDHEN and SYDVKM. Losses at the gene ends were 3 bases for V and 5 bases for J; bases not matched to a gene: 10. CDR3 length: 15 amino acids. The CDR3 is CASSFPGQLRHEQYF. DNA of the CDR3: TGTGCCAGCAGTTTTCCGGGACAGCTTCGTCACGAGCAGTACTTC.

The chain links TRBV30 to TRBJ2-3; 7 bases map to TRBD2. This CDR3 is built from 13 residues. Trimming cost V 3 bases and J 1 base; bases outside gene matches: 1. Germline-derived CDR1 and CDR2 are GTSNPN and SVGIG (reference sequence). The CDR3 DNA reads TGTGCCTGGAGAACTAGCGGCACAGATACGCAGTATTTT. It specifies CAWRTSGTDTQYF.

The chain employs TRBV19 and TRBJ1-1, with 8 bases matching TRBD1. The CDR3 sequence is 16 residues long. The V gene's germline CDR1 is LNHDA and CDR2 SQIVND (reference sequence). The V gene end was trimmed by 5 bases and the J gene end by 6 bases; junction bases not matched to a gene: 14. For the CDR3, the DNA is TGTGCCAGTAGTTTGACAGGGGTCGTAACCAGGGCTGAAGCTTTCTTT. The encoded protein is CASSLTGVVTRAEAFF.

V usage is TRBV15 and J usage is TRBJ1-3; 10 nucleotides align to TRBD1. Trimming at V came to 1 base and at J to 6 bases, leaving 6 bases not matched to a gene. The CDR3 is made up of 16 amino acids. Germline V lookup: CDR1 LNHNV, CDR2 YYDKDF (reference sequence). The CDR3 DNA is TGTGCCACCAGCAGAGGTTTCGGGACAGGGGAAAACACCATATATTTT. Residues: CATSRGFGTGENTIYF.

The J gene is TRBJ1-2, the V gene TRBV14, with D perhaps matching TRBD1 (5 bases). CDR1 and CDR2 (germline): SGHDN, FVKESK. Trimming stripped 3 bases from V and 2 bases from J, with 16 bases between. The CDR3 is 16 residues long. CDR3 sequence (DNA): TGTGCCAGCAGCCAGGACACGGCCCCGAGGAACTATGGCTACACCTTC. Translated, it gives CASSQDTAPRNYGYTF.

CDR3 DNA: TGTGCCAGCAGCTTACCGGGCAGGGGCCACTATGGCTACACCTTC. This encodes CASSLPGRGHYGYTF. The gene calls are TRBV7-2 and TRBJ1-2; possibly TRBD1 for D (6 bases). The CDR3 spans 15 residues. V shed 2 bases and J shed 3 bases, with 13 bases lying between them. CDR1 and CDR2 (germline): SGHTA, FQGNSA. The full variable domain, in which reference TRBV7-2 and TRBJ1-2 provide the parts outside the CDR3, is GAGVSQSPSNKVTEKGKDVELRCDPISGHTALYWYRQSLGQGLEFLIYFQGNSAPDKSGLPSDRFSAERTGGSVSTLTIQRTQQEDSAVYLCASSLPGRGHYGYTFGSGTRLTVV.

The chain carries TRBV6-2 or TRBV6-3 and TRBJ1-2; no reliable D call. This CDR3 is 14 amino acids long. The germline V gene has CDR1 MNHEY and CDR2 SVGEGT. Trimming cost V 0 bases and J 0 bases, with 5 bases left between them. The CDR3 coding sequence is TGTGCCAGCAGTTACTCGGCCTCTAACTATGGCTACACCTTC. Translated, it gives CASSYSASNYGYTF.

This chain uses TRBV7-9 with TRBJ2-2; 7 nucleotides align to TRBD1. CDR1 is SEHNR, CDR2 FQNEAQ, per germline (reference sequence). The CDR3 covers 14 residues. Trimming removed 6 bases from V and 2 bases from J; junction bases left unmatched: 3. CDR3 nucleotide sequence: TGTGCCAGCAGAAGACAGGGAAACACCGGGGAGCTGTTTTTT. Protein product: CASRRQGNTGELFF.

In its sample, this clone was seen once. The gene calls are TRBV12-3 or TRBV12-4 and TRBJ2-3; tentative D call: TRBD1 (5 bases). The CDR3 contains 13 residues. The ends were cut back, 6 bases at V and 3 bases at J, with 10 bases in the middle. The DNA of the CDR3 is TGTGCCAGCAGAGCAAGGGGTACAGATACGCAGTATTTT. Translated: CASRARGTDTQYF.

The gene calls are TRBV28 and TRBJ1-6; weak D call: TRBD1 (5 bases). CDR1 and CDR2 (germline): MDHEN, SYDVKM. The CDR3 loop spans 18 amino acids. V lost 3 bases, J lost 7 bases, and 22 bases lay in between. The CDR3 spells CASSLPSQTAMPNSPLHF. The DNA for the CDR3 is TGTGCCAGCAGTTTGCCGTCCCAGACAGCCATGCCCAATTCACCCCTCCACTTT.